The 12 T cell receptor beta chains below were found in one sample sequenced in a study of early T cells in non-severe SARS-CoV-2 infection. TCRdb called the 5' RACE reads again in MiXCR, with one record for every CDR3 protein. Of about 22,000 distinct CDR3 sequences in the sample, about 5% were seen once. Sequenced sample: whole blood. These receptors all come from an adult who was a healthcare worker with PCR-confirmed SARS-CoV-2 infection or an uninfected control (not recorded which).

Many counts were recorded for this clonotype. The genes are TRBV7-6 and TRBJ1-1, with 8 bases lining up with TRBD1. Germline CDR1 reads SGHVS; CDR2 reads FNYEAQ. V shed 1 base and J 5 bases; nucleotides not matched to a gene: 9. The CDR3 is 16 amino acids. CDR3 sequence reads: CASSLGGRGLVTEAFF. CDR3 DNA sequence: TGTGCCAGCAGCTTAGGGGGCAGGGGGCTAGTAACTGAAGCTTTCTTT.

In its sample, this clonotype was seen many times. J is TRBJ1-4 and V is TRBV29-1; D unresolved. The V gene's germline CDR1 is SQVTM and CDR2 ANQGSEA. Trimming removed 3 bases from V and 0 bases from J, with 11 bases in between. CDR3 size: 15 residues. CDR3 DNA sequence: TGCAGCGTTGATCGGGCCATTCCAACTAATGAAAAACTGTTTTTT. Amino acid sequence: CSVDRAIPTNEKLFF.

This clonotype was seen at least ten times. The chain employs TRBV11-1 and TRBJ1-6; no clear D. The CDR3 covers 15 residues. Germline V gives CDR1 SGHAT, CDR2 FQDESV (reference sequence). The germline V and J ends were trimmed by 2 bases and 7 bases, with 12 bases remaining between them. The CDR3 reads CASSLTRQPNSPLHF. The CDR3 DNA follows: TGTGCCAGCAGCTTAACGCGACAACCGAATTCACCCCTCCACTTT.

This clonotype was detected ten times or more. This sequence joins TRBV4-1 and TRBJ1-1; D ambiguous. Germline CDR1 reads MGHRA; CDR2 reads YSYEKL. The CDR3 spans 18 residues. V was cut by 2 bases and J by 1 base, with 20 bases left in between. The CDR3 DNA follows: TGCGCCAGCAGCCAACCCACCCTGGATGGTACATCGAACACTGAAGCTTTCTTT. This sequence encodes CASSQPTLDGTSNTEAFF.

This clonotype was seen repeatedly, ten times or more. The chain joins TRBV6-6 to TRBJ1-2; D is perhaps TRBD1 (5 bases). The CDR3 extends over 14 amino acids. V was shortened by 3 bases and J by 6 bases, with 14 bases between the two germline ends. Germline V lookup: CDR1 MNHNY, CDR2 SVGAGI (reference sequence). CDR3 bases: TGTGCCAGCAGTTATCGGGGGGAGAGAGATGGCTACACCTTC. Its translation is CASSYRGERDGYTF.

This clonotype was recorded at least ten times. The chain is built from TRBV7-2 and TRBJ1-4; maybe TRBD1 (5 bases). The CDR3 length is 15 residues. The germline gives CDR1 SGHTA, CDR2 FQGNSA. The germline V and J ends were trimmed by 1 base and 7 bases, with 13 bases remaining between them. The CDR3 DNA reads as TGTGCCAGCAGCTTAGGGAGAGGGGATGGTGAAAAACTGTTTTTT. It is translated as CASSLGRGDGEKLFF. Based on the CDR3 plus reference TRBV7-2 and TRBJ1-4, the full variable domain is GAGVSQSPSNKVTEKGKDVELRCDPISGHTALYWYRQSLGQGLEFLIYFQGNSAPDKSGLPSDRFSAERTGGSVSTLTIQRTQQEDSAVYLCASSLGRGDGEKLFFGSGTQLSVL.

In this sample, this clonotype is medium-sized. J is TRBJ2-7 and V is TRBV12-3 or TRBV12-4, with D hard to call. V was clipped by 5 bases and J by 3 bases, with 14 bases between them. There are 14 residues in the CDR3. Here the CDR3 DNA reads TGTGCCAGCAGTCCCACGGATACCCTCTACGAGCAGTACTTC. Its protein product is CASSPTDTLYEQYF.

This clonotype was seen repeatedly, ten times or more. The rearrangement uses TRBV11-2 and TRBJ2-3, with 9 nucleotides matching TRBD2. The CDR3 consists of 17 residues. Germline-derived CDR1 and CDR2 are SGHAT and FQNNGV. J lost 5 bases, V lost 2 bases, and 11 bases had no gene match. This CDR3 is CASSLFVLAGTLDTQYF. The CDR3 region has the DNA TGTGCCAGCAGCTTATTCGTACTAGCGGGTACCTTAGATACGCAGTATTTT.

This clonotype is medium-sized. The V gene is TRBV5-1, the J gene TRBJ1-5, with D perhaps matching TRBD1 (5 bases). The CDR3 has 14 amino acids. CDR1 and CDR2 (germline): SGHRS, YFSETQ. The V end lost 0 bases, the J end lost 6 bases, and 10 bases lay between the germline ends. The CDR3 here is CASSLAGGGQPQHF. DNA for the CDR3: TGCGCCAGCAGCTTGGCGGGGGGTGGTCAGCCCCAGCATTTT.

Here the CDR3 reads CSGLAGGSVSTDTQYF. The CDR3 DNA sequence: TGCAGTGGACTAGCGGGGGGTTCGGTTAGCACAGATACGCAGTATTTT. The chain recombines TRBV20-1 with TRBJ2-3, with 13 positions matching TRBD2. The CDR3 runs 16 residues. The J segment lost 0 bases and the V segment lost 7 bases, leaving 7 bases of the junction unmatched. Germline CDR1 reads DFQATT; CDR2 reads SNEGSKA (reference sequence).

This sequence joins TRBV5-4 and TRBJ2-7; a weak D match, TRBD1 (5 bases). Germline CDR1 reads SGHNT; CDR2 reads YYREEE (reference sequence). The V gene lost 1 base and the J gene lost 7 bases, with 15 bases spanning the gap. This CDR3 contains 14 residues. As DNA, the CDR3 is TGTGCCAGCAGCTTGCAGCGCCGGACAAGGGAGCAGTACTTC. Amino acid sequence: CASSLQRRTREQYF.

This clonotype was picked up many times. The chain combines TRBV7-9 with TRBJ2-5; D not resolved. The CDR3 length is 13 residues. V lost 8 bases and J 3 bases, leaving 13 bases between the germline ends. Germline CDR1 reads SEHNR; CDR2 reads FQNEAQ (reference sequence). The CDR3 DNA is TGTGCCAGCCGACCCGACACGAAAGAGACCCAGTACTTC. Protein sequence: CASRPDTKETQYF.